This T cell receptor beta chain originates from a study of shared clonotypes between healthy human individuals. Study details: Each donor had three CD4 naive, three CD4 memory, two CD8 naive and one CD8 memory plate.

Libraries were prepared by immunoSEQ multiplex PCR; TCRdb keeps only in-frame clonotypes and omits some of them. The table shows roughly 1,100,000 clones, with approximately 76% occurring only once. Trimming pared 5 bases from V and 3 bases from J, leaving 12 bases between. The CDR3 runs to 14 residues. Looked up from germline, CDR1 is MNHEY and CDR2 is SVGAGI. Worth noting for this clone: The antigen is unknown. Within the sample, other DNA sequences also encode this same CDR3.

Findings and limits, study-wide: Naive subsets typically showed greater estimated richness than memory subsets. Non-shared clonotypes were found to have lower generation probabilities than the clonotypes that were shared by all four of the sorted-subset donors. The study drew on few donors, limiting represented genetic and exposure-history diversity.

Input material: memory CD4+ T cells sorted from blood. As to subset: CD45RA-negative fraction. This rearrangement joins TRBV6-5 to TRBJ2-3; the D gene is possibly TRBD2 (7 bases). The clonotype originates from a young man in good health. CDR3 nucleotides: TGTGCCAGCAGTCGGGGGAGGGGGACAGATACGCAGTATTTT. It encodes CASSRGRGTDTQYF.